The next 16 T cell receptor beta chains were all read from a single sample in a study of siplizumab effects on memory and regulatory T cells. Sequencing was performed with immunoSEQ multiplex PCR; in TCRdb, only in-frame clones are kept and a portion is missing. The table records over 50,000 clones, roughly 83% of them present only once. Sequenced input: memory CD4+ T cells sorted from blood. These receptors all come from a human donor in good health.

The chain links TRBV7-2 to TRBJ2-2; D gene uncertain. The germline V gene encodes CDR1 SGHTA and CDR2 FQGNSA. The CDR3 spans 15 residues. Between the trimmed V and J ends, which lost 3 bases and 2 bases, there was a span of 10 bases. DNA of the CDR3: TGTGCCAGCAGCTTCTCAAGCACTAACACCGGGGAGCTGTTTTTT. Translated, it gives CASSFSSTNTGELFF.

Note on this clone: The identical CDR3 is also encoded by other nucleotide sequences in the sample. The CDR3 here is CASSLRYEQYF. For the CDR3, the DNA is TGTGCCAGCAGCTTGAGATACGAGCAGTACTTC. The chain is built from TRBV7-2 and TRBJ2-7; D gene uncertain. Looked up from germline, CDR1 is SGHTA and CDR2 is FQGNSA. The CDR3 has 11 residues. Trimming left V 3 bases short and J 4 bases short, with 4 bases between.

V and J are TRBV4-1 and TRBJ1-2, with D unresolved. Trimming stripped 4 bases from V and 7 bases from J, with 19 bases between. The CDR3 spans 15 residues. CDR1 is MGHRA and CDR2 is YSYEKL in the germline V gene. The CDR3 reads CASSPSNSWSSGYTF. The DNA of the CDR3 is TGCGCCAGCAGCCCTTCTAACTCTTGGTCTTCTGGCTACACCTTC.

The genes are TRBV18 and TRBJ2-1; TRBD1 matches at 10 bases. The CDR3 totals 13 residues. Per germline, CDR1 KGHSH and CDR2 LQKENI. V lost 8 bases and J lost 9; bases outside the gene matches: 7. In DNA form, the CDR3 reads TGTGCCAGCGTCCCGGGACAGGGGTTTGAGCAGTTCTTC. It codes for CASVPGQGFEQFF. The full variable domain, its missing parts supplied by reference TRBV18 and TRBJ2-1, is NAGVMQNPRHLVRRRGQEARLRCSPMKGHSHVYWYRQLPEEGLKFMVYLQKENIIDESGMPKERFSAEFPKEGPSILRIQQVVRGDSAAYFCASVPGQGFEQFFGPGTRLTVL.

V gene TRBV30 combines with J gene TRBJ1-4; D is perhaps TRBD1 (5 bases). V shed 3 bases and J shed 2 bases, with 10 bases lying between them. Germline loops: CDR1 GTSNPN, CDR2 SVGIG (reference sequence). The CDR3 extends over 14 amino acids. DNA for the CDR3: TGTGCCTGGAGAAGACAGTCCACTAATGAAAAACTGTTTTTT. Amino acid sequence: CAWRRQSTNEKLFF.

The table lists this clone with a few counts. V is TRBV6-1 and J is TRBJ1-5; D not certain. This CDR3 comprises 14 residues. The ends were cut back, 2 bases at V and 3 bases at J, with 8 bases in the middle. Germline CDR1 and CDR2: MNHNS and SASEGT. CDR3 loop: CASSESAANQPQHF. The CDR3 DNA sequence: TGTGCCAGCAGTGAATCGGCGGCCAATCAGCCCCAGCATTTT.

The gene calls are TRBV12-2 and TRBJ2-7. TRBV12-2 is an annotated pseudogene. The CDR3 loop spans 13 amino acids. The CDR3 loop reads CAPGAVRNYEQYF. Written as DNA, the CDR3 is TGTGCGCCCGGGGCAGTCCGGAACTACGAGCAGTACTTC.

V and J are TRBV6-6 and TRBJ1-5; 7 bases agree with TRBD1. Germline loops: CDR1 MNHNY, CDR2 SVGAGI (reference sequence). The CDR3 is 16 residues long. Unmatched junction bases numbered 9, after V lost 5 bases and J lost 2 bases. CDR3 protein: CASSTGRDRGNQPQHF. CDR3 coding DNA: TGTGCCAGCAGTACTGGGCGGGACAGAGGCAATCAGCCCCAGCATTTT.

The V and J genes are TRBV5-1 and TRBJ2-1, with D tentatively TRBD1 (6 bases). Per the germline V gene, CDR1 is SGHRS and CDR2 is YFSETQ. CDR3 size: 14 residues. The V gene lost 0 bases and the J gene lost 8 bases, with 12 bases spanning the gap. CDR3 DNA sequence: TGCGCCAGCAGCTTGGCTGTGACAGGAGATGAGCAGTTCTTC. Translation gives CASSLAVTGDEQFF.

This chain joins TRBV7-9 and TRBJ1-1, with D uncertain. Trimming took off 2 bases at V and 7 bases at J, with 11 bases between the two ends. Germline V gene lookup returns CDR1 SEHNR and CDR2 FQNEAQ (reference sequence). The CDR3 consists of 13 residues. The CDR3 protein is CASSLSGRFEAFF. In DNA, the CDR3 is TGTGCCAGCAGCTTAAGTGGGAGATTTGAAGCTTTCTTT. The full variable domain, rest sourced from reference TRBV7-9 and TRBJ1-1, is DTGVSQNPRHKITKRGQNVTFRCDPISEHNRLYWYRQTLGQGPEFLTYFQNEAQLEKSRLLSDRFSAERPKGSFSTLEIQRTEQGDSAMYLCASSLSGRFEAFFGQGTRLTVV.

CDR3 nucleotide sequence: TGTGCCAGCAGCAGTACTCAAGAGACCCAGTACTTC. Protein: CASSSTQETQYF. This chain connects TRBV7-3 to TRBJ2-5; no firm D call. The CDR3 is 12 amino acids. Germline CDR1 is SGHTA and CDR2 is FQGTGA. V dropped 5 bases and J dropped 2 bases, with 6 bases sitting between them.

This clone has more than one count but fewer than ten. The chain has TRBV10-3 and TRBJ2-6, with 10 nucleotides matching TRBD1. CDR3 length equals 18 residues. Losses at the gene ends were 2 bases for V and 4 bases for J; bases not matched to a gene: 8. CDR1 and CDR2 (germline): ENHRY, SYGVKD. The CDR3 nucleotides are TGTGCCATCAGTGAGCCAAGACAGGGGGCGGCAGGGGCCAACGTCCTGACTTTC. Residues: CAISEPRQGAAGANVLTF.

The genes are TRBV10-2 and TRBJ2-7; D not certain. This CDR3 comprises 14 residues. The V gene lost 6 bases and the J gene lost 0 bases, with 12 bases spanning the gap. In germline, CDR1 is WSHSY, CDR2 SAAADI. The CDR3 coding sequence is TGCGCCAGCAGACCAGGACGGATCTCCTACGAGCAGTACTTC. Its protein product is CASRPGRISYEQYF.

The chain carries TRBV15 and TRBJ1-5, with D unresolved. The CDR3 runs to 15 residues. Trimming removed 1 base at V and 0 bases at J, with 7 bases between. Germline V gene data show CDR1 as LNHNV and CDR2 as YYDKDF (reference sequence). The CDR3 loop is CATSRGPYSNQPQHF. The CDR3 DNA reads as TGTGCCACCAGCAGAGGACCTTATAGCAATCAGCCCCAGCATTTT. Full variable domain (outside the CDR3, taken from reference TRBV15 and TRBJ1-5): DAMVIQNPRYQVTQFGKPVTLSCSQTLNHNVMYWYQQKSSQAPKLLFHYYDKDFNNEADTPDNFQSRRPNTSFCFLDIRSPGLGDTAMYLCATSRGPYSNQPQHFGDGTRLSIL.

In nucleotides, the CDR3 is TGCGCCAGCAGTCCCGGGACAGGGATTGAGCAGTTCTTC. It codes for CASSPGTGIEQFF. V gene TRBV10-1 combines with J gene TRBJ2-1, with TRBD1 identical over 9 bases. This CDR3 comprises 13 residues. The ends lost 5 bases at V and 9 bases at J; junction bases unmatched: 5. Germline V gene data show CDR1 as WNHNN and CDR2 as SYGVQD (reference sequence).

The chain has TRBV19 and TRBJ2-2, with D hard to call. Trimming removed 4 bases at V and 4 bases at J, with 7 bases between. The CDR3 covers 13 residues. Per the germline V gene, CDR1 is LNHDA and CDR2 is SQIVND (reference sequence). This CDR3 is CASSKLSTGELFF. The CDR3 bases are TGTGCCAGTAGTAAGCTATCCACCGGGGAGCTGTTTTTT.